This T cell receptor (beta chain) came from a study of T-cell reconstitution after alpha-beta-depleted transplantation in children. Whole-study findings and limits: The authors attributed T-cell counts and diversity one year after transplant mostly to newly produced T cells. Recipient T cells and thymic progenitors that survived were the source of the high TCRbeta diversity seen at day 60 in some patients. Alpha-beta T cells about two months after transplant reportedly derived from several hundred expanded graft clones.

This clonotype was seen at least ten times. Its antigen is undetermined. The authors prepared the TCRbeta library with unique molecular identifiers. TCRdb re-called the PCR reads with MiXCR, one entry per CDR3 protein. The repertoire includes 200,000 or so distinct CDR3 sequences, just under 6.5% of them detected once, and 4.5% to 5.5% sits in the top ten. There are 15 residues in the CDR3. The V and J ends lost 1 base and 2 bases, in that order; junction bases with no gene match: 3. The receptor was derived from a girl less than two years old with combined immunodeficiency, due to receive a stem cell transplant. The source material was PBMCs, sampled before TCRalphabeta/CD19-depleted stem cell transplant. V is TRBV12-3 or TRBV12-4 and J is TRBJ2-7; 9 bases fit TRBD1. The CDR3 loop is CASSLGDRVPYEQYF. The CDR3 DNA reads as TGTGCCAGCAGTTTAGGGGACAGGGTACCCTACGAGCAGTACTTC.